The 14 T cell receptor beta chains below all came from one sample that was sequenced in a study of shared clonotypes between healthy human individuals. This table comes from immunoSEQ multiplex PCR, and its TCRdb copy is limited to in-frame clones, with some not included. The data contain about 480,000 clones, 79% of them singletons. Material: PBMCs. The receptors here all came from a woman between 40 and 50 years old in good health. Some clones in this sample may be carry-over from other donors' samples.

This clone was detected only a few times. The rearrangement links TRBV29-1 to TRBJ1-1; 10 nucleotides match TRBD1. The germline CDR1 and CDR2 sequences are SQVTM and ANQGSEA. V lost 6 bases and J lost 4; bases outside the gene matches: 5. This CDR3 is 13 amino acids long. The CDR3 sequence is CSVGQGMGTEAFF. The CDR3 DNA is TGCAGCGTGGGACAGGGGATGGGCACTGAAGCTTTCTTT.

The chain couples TRBV18 to TRBJ2-7; weak D call: TRBD2 (6 bases). V shed 0 bases and J shed 3 bases, with 12 bases lying between them. Looked up from germline, CDR1 is KGHSH and CDR2 is LQKENI. The CDR3 runs 15 residues. The CDR3 is CASSPPSLAFYEQYF. In DNA form, the CDR3 reads TGTGCCAGCTCACCACCTTCACTAGCTTTCTACGAGCAGTACTTC.

This rearrangement joins TRBV6-5 to TRBJ2-5; D not certain. The CDR3 spans 13 residues. Trimming took off 5 bases at V and 0 bases at J, with 7 bases between the two ends. The germline gives CDR1 MNHEY, CDR2 SVGAGI. CDR3 in amino acids: CASSHKYQETQYF. The DNA for the CDR3 is TGTGCCAGCAGTCACAAGTACCAAGAGACCCAGTACTTC.

The rearrangement joins TRBV7-3 to TRBJ1-2; D is possibly TRBD1 (6 bases). V lost 2 bases to trimming and J lost 3 bases, with 16 bases between them. Germline assignment: CDR1 SGHTA and CDR2 FQGTGA. The CDR3 runs 16 residues. CDR3 DNA: TGTGCCAGCAGCTTAGGAGGGGGGCCCAACTACTATGGCTACACCTTC. Encoded protein: CASSLGGGPNYYGYTF.

This rearrangement joins TRBV5-4 to TRBJ2-1; D remains ambiguous. The V end lost 0 bases, the J end lost 1 base, and 8 bases lay between the germline ends. Per the germline V gene, CDR1 is SGHNT and CDR2 is YYREEE (reference sequence). There are 15 residues in the CDR3. CDR3 residues: CASSLGPTSYNEQFF. DNA for the CDR3: TGTGCCAGCAGCTTGGGACCCACATCCTACAATGAGCAGTTCTTC.

This clone has just one count. This chain joins TRBV7-2 and TRBJ2-7; 10 nucleotides match TRBD2. After removal of 6 bases from V and 1 base from J, the junction contained 6 bases not matched to a gene. Germline CDR1 SGHTA, CDR2 FQGNSA. The CDR3 consists of 15 residues. The CDR3 nucleotides are TGTGCCAGCAGGGTAGGACTAGCGGAATCCTACGAGCAGTACTTC. Amino acid sequence: CASRVGLAESYEQYF.

The chain couples TRBV27 to TRBJ2-3; D is possibly TRBD2 (6 bases). With 4 bases removed from V and 5 bases from J, the gap between germline ends came to 19 bases. The germline V gene encodes CDR1 MNHEY and CDR2 SMNVEV (reference sequence). The CDR3 is 16 residues long. DNA of the CDR3: TGTGCCAGCAGTTCCATACCGCCCAGAGCGGGAGATACGCAGTATTTT. Protein: CASSSIPPRAGDTQYF.

This sequence joins TRBV20-1 and TRBJ2-1; D uncertain. The CDR3 consists of 11 residues. The V end was cut by 1 base, the J end by 10 bases, with 8 bases between. CDR1 DFQATT and CDR2 SNEGSKA come from the germline V gene (reference sequence). The CDR3 nucleotides are TGCAGTGCTAGAGTACCCGAGGAGCAGTTCTTC. This codes for CSARVPEEQFF.

The chain uses TRBV19 and TRBJ1-2; 7 nucleotides line up with TRBD1. J was trimmed by 4 bases and V by 5 bases; bases with no gene match: 13. In germline, CDR1 is LNHDA, CDR2 SQIVND (reference sequence). The CDR3 runs to 16 residues. The CDR3 reads CASSLHRQGLSYGYTF. The CDR3 DNA reads TGTGCCAGTAGTCTCCACCGACAGGGTTTGTCCTATGGCTACACCTTC.

This chain joins TRBV4-1 and TRBJ2-1; 7 bases agree with TRBD2. V gave up 0 bases and J gave up 6 bases; unmatched junction bases: 8. CDR1 MGHRA and CDR2 YSYEKL come from the germline V gene. The CDR3 runs 16 residues. DNA for the CDR3: TGCGCCAGCAGCCAAGATTTGTGGACTAGTGGCAATGAGCAGTTCTTC. It codes for CASSQDLWTSGNEQFF.

The V call is TRBV4-3, the J call TRBJ2-2; 12 bases are a match to TRBD2. This CDR3 contains 16 residues. With V trimmed by 0 bases and J by 6 bases, 2 bases remained unmatched. From germline, CDR1 is LGHNA and CDR2 YSLEER. The CDR3 DNA reads as TGCGCCAGCAGCCAAGATCTAGCGGGAGGGCCCGGGGAGCTGTTTTTT. Encoded protein: CASSQDLAGGPGELFF.

The chain links TRBV6-6 to TRBJ2-7; D ambiguous. The CDR3 sequence is 13 residues long. Trimming stripped 7 bases from V and 1 base from J, with 11 bases between. Germline V gene data show CDR1 as MNHNY and CDR2 as SVGAGI (reference sequence). DNA for the CDR3: TGTGCCAGCACCCCGGACGGATCCTACGAGCAGTACTTC. Translated, it gives CASTPDGSYEQYF.

V and J are TRBV9 and TRBJ2-5; D possibly corresponds to TRBD1 (7 bases). Germline assignment: CDR1 SGDLS and CDR2 YYNGEE. CDR3 length: 15 residues. Trimming left V 6 bases short and J 1 base short, with 16 bases between. The CDR3 here is CASNSGGTIQETQYF. The CDR3, as DNA: TGTGCCAGCAACTCAGGGGGGACAATCCAAGAGACCCAGTACTTC.

J is TRBJ2-1 and V is TRBV7-9; D is unresolved. Germline assignment: CDR1 SEHNR and CDR2 FQNEAQ (reference sequence). V shed 5 bases and J shed 3 bases, with 2 bases lying between them. The CDR3 contains 11 residues. The CDR3 here is CASSHYNEQFF. The CDR3 bases are TGTGCCAGCAGCCACTACAATGAGCAGTTCTTC. The whole variable domain, filled in from reference TRBV7-9 and TRBJ2-1, reads DTGVSQNPRHKITKRGQNVTFRCDPISEHNRLYWYRQTLGQGPEFLTYFQNEAQLEKSRLLSDRFSAERPKGSFSTLEIQRTEQGDSAMYLCASSHYNEQFFGPGTRLTVL.